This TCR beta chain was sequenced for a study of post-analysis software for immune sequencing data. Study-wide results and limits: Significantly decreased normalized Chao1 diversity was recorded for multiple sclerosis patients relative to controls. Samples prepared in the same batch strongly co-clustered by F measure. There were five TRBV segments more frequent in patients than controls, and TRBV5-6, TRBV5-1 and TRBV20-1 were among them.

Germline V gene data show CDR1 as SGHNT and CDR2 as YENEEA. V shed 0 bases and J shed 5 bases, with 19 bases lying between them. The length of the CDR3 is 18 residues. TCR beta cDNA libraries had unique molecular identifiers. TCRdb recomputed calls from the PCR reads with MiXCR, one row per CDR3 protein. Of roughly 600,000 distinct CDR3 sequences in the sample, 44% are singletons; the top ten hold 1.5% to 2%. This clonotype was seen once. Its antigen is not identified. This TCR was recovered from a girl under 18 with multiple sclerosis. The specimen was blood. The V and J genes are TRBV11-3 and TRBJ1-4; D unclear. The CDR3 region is CASSLDRRRVEENEKLFF. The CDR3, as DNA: TGTGCCAGCAGCTTAGATCGCAGAAGGGTAGAGGAGAATGAAAAACTGTTTTTT. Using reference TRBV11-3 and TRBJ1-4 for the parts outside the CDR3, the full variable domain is EAGVVQSPRYKIIEKKQPVAFWCNPISGHNTLYWYLQNLGQGPELLIRYENEEAVDDSQLPKDRFSAERLKGVDSTLKIQPAELGDSAVYLCASSLDRRRVEENEKLFFGSGTQLSVL.